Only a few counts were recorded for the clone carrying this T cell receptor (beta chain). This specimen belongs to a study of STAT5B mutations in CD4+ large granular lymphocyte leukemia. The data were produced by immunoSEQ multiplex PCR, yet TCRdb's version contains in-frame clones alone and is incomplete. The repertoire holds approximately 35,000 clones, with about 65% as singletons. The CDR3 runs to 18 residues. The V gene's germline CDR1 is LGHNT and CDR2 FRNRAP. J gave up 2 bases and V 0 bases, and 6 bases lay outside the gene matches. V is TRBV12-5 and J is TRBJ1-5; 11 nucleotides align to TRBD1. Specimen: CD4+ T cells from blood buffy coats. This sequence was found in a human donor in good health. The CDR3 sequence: CASGLVAGTGGGNQPQHF. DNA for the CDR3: TGTGCTAGTGGTTTGGTAGCGGGGACAGGGGGTGGCAATCAGCCCCAGCATTTT. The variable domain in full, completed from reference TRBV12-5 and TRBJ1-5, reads DARVTQTPRHKVTEMGQEVTMRCQPILGHNTVFWYRQTMMQGLELLAYFRNRAPLDDSGMPKDRFSAEMPDATLATLKIQPSEPRDSAVYFCASGLVAGTGGGNQPQHFGDGTRLSIL.